This T cell receptor (beta chain) is drawn from a study of Graves' ophthalmopathy and Graves' hyperthyroidism. At the level of the study: Cases classed as stable hyperthyroidism had no ophthalmopathy within 18 months of follow-up.

V gave up 2 bases and J gave up 3 bases; unmatched junction bases: 2. The CDR3 length is 14 residues. The germline V gene encodes CDR1 SGHRS and CDR2 YFSETQ. Beta-chain TCR CDR3 regions were amplified from RNA transcripts. RT-PCR in the first round used HTBI primers; a second-round multiplex PCR followed. TCRdb reanalysed the multiplex PCR reads using MiXCR and keeps one entry per CDR3 protein. The sample shows 900,000 to 1,200,000 distinct CDR3 sequences, about two fifths of them seen only once. In its sample, this clonotype was seen many times. The receptor was isolated from an adult man with Graves' hyperthyroidism. The sequenced sample was peripheral blood or thyroid tissue (not recorded which). J is TRBJ1-2 and V is TRBV5-1; 9 bases are shared with TRBD1. The CDR3 sequence is CASSLRDRDYGYTF. CDR3 bases: TGCGCCAGCAGCTTACGGGACAGGGACTATGGCTACACCTTC.